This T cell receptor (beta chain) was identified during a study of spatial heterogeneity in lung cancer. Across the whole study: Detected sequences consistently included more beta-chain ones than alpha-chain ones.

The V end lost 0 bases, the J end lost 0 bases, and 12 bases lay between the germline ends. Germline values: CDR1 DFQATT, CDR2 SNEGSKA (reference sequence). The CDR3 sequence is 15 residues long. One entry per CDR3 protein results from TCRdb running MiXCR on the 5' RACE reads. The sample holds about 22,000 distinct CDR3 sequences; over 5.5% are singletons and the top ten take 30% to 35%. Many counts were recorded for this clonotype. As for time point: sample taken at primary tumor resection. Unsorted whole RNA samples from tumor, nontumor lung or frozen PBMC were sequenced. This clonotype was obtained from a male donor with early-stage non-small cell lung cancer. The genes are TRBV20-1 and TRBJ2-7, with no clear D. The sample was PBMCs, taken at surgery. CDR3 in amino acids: CSARDWQRSSYEQYF. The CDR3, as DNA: TGCAGTGCTAGAGATTGGCAGAGAAGCTCCTACGAGCAGTACTTC.